This TCR beta chain was retrieved from a study of human T cells and chemical hapten exposure. Study-wide points: No shift was seen in TCRs above 1 in 1000 frequency with DPC sensitization.

The V gene's germline CDR1 is MNHNS and CDR2 SASEGT. Trimming stripped 2 bases from V and 4 bases from J, with 12 bases between. There are 15 residues in the CDR3. TCRdb analysed the RACE reads with MiXCR anew, one entry per CDR3 protein. Here the sample spans around 120,000 distinct CDR3 sequences, about 13% being singletons. Time point defined: pre-sensitization, week 0. Treatment reported: therapeutic diphenylcyclopropenone sensitization with weekly scalp DPC. This clonotype was counted a few times. Its cognate antigen is unknown. The receptor's source is a woman under 30 with alopecia areata. Some clones in this sample may be carry-over from other donors' samples. J is TRBJ2-1 and V is TRBV6-1, with D possibly matching TRBD1 (5 bases). Sequences were derived from whole blood, sampled in connection with sensitization to the hapten diphenylcyclopropenone (DPC). The chain's CDR3 is CASSEWSRGYNEQFF. The CDR3 DNA follows: TGTGCCAGCAGTGAATGGTCTAGGGGATACAATGAGCAGTTCTTC.